Following are 27 T cell receptor beta chains from one sample sequenced in a study of CD8 T cells in ankylosing spondylitis. For these receptors, no antigen is known. TCRdb re-derived calls from the 5' RACE reads in MiXCR, one entry per CDR3 protein. The sample includes about 440,000 distinct CDR3 sequences, roughly 18% of them seen just once. Whole-study results and caveats: A motif of 7 or 8 highly homologous TCR beta variants was seen as apparently characteristic of ankylosing spondylitis blood.

Sequencing was carried out using blood, either unsorted or a sorted T cell fraction (not recorded which). These receptor sequences come from a male donor with ankylosing spondylitis.

In this sample, this clonotype turned up a few times. V is TRBV20-1 and J is TRBJ1-3; TRBD1 might be the D (6 bases). V dropped 0 bases and J dropped 7 bases, with 19 bases sitting between them. This CDR3 has 16 amino acids. The germline V gene encodes CDR1 DFQATT and CDR2 SNEGSKA (reference sequence). Here the CDR3 reads CSARDDRTGSWNTIYF. The CDR3 DNA is TGCAGTGCTAGAGATGATAGAACAGGGAGCTGGAACACCATATATTTT.

The rearrangement links TRBV7-2 to TRBJ1-1, with a weak D call TRBD1 (5 bases). The ends were cut back, 5 bases at V and 3 bases at J, with 13 bases in the middle. The CDR3 is 14 residues long. The germline CDR1 and CDR2 sequences are SGHTA and FQGNSA. CDR3 nucleotide sequence: TGTGCCAGCAGCCCTAGGGGTGGGGACACTGAAGCTTTCTTT. Translated, it gives CASSPRGGDTEAFF.

This clonotype has ten or more counts. This chain links TRBV20-1 with TRBJ1-5; perhaps TRBD1 as D (5 bases). This CDR3 region has 12 residues. The V end was cut by 4 bases, the J end by 5 bases, with 9 bases between. In germline, CDR1 is DFQATT, CDR2 SNEGSKA (reference sequence). The CDR3 spells CSATRGDQPQHF. The CDR3 nucleotides read TGCAGTGCTACACGGGGGGATCAGCCCCAGCATTTT.

V is TRBV4-1 and J is TRBJ2-7, with 10 bases lining up with TRBD2. The trim removed 3 bases at V and 7 bases at J, leaving 9 bases unmatched. CDR3 length equals 15 residues. Germline loops: CDR1 MGHRA, CDR2 YSYEKL. The CDR3 DNA sequence: TGCGCCAGCAGCCAGGAAGCGGGAGGGCCTCGAGAGCAGTACTTC. It yields the protein CASSQEAGGPREQYF.

The sample holds many counts of this clonotype. At one boundary the junction diverges from the germline segment, which might be a read error. The rearrangement links TRBV3-1 to TRBJ1-1; 7 nucleotides match TRBD1. The germline gives CDR1 LGHDT, CDR2 YNNKEL (reference sequence). This CDR3 has 13 residues. The CDR3 reads CASSQGGNTEAFF. CDR3 DNA: TGCGCCAGCAGCCAGGGGGGGAACACTGAAGCTTTCTTT. Looking up the rest from reference TRBV3-1 and TRBJ1-1 gives the full variable domain: DTAVSQTPKYLVTQMGNDKSIKCEQNLGHDTMYWYKQDSKKFLKIMFSYNNKELIINETVPNRFSPKSPDKAHLNLHINSLELGDSAVYFCASSQGGNTEAFFGQGTRLTVV.

The J gene is TRBJ1-5, the V gene TRBV12-3 or TRBV12-4; 12 nucleotides agree with TRBD1. The CDR3 consists of 15 residues. V was clipped by 6 bases and J by 7 bases; unmatched bases: 7. In nucleotides, the CDR3 is TGTGCCAGCAGCCCTAGGGACAGGGGGCGACAGCCCCAGCATTTT. Its translation: CASSPRDRGRQPQHF.

The chain links TRBV9 to TRBJ1-5; D is uncertain. V lost 3 bases, J lost 5 bases, and 6 bases lay in between. CDR1 SGDLS and CDR2 YYNGEE come from the germline V gene. The CDR3 is 12 amino acids. Here the CDR3 reads CASSAGDQPQHF. DNA of the CDR3: TGTGCCAGCAGCGCCGGCGATCAGCCCCAGCATTTT. Full variable domain (missing parts from reference TRBV9 and TRBJ1-5): DSGVTQTPKHLITATGQRVTLRCSPRSGDLSVYWYQQSLDQGLQFLIQYYNGEERAKGNILERFSAQQFPDLHSELNLSSLELGDSALYFCASSAGDQPQHFGDGTRLSIL.

The chain recombines TRBV7-3 with TRBJ1-5; D uncertain. The germline CDR1 and CDR2 sequences are SGHTA and FQGTGA. CDR3 length equals 13 residues. V lost 5 bases and J 6 bases, leaving 11 bases between the germline ends. The CDR3 nucleotides read TGTGCCAGCAGCCCAGGTCTTGGTCAGCCCCAGCATTTT. It yields the protein CASSPGLGQPQHF.

In its sample, this clonotype was seen a few times. V usage is TRBV9 and J usage is TRBJ2-1, with TRBD2 as a possible D gene (5 bases). V was clipped by 4 bases and J by 0 bases, with 11 bases between them. CDR3 length equals 15 residues. Germline loops: CDR1 SGDLS, CDR2 YYNGEE. In nucleotides, the CDR3 is TGTGCCAGCAGCAACCAAGGGAGCTCCTACAATGAGCAGTTCTTC. As protein: CASSNQGSSYNEQFF.

At least ten counts were recorded for this clonotype. The gene calls are TRBV10-3 and TRBJ1-2; 8 nucleotides agree with TRBD1. The J segment lost 6 bases and the V segment lost 5 bases, leaving 8 bases of the junction unmatched. The CDR3 sequence is 14 residues long. Per the germline V gene, CDR1 is ENHRY and CDR2 is SYGVKD. The DNA of the CDR3 is TGTGCCATCAGTCAGGACAGGGCGTTCGATGGCTACACCTTC. It is translated as CAISQDRAFDGYTF.

This clonotype occurred a few times. The V and J genes are TRBV9 and TRBJ1-4; possible D gene TRBD1, 5 bases. The CDR3 consists of 15 residues. Per germline, CDR1 SGDLS and CDR2 YYNGEE. Deletions cut 4 bases from V and 4 bases from J, with 14 bases between. DNA for the CDR3: TGTGCCAGCAGCTTAAGGGACGGCCTTAATGAAAAACTGTTTTTT. Protein sequence: CASSLRDGLNEKLFF.

The CDR3 loop reads CASSPIAGVSYEQYF. The CDR3 DNA reads TGTGCCAGCAGCCCTATAGCGGGGGTCTCCTACGAGCAGTACTTC. The V gene is TRBV7-9, the J gene TRBJ2-7, with 9 bases that match TRBD2. The CDR3 extends over 15 amino acids. Trimming took 5 bases from V and 0 from J; bases not matched to a gene: 5. Germline-derived CDR1 and CDR2 are SEHNR and FQNEAQ (reference sequence).

This clonotype has just a few counts. The gene calls are TRBV19 and TRBJ2-5, with D tentatively TRBD2 (6 bases). Trimming took 3 bases from V and 5 from J, leaving 13 bases between them. In germline, CDR1 is LNHDA, CDR2 SQIVND (reference sequence). The CDR3 consists of 14 residues. The CDR3 nucleotides read TGTGCCAGTAGTATTGGGGGGAGTAAGGAGACCCAGTACTTC. Its protein is CASSIGGSKETQYF.

This clonotype was seen a handful of times. The V gene is TRBV3-1, the J gene TRBJ2-7; tentative D call: TRBD1 (5 bases). Germline values: CDR1 LGHDT, CDR2 YNNKEL (reference sequence). The CDR3 runs 15 residues. The V end lost 4 bases, the J end lost 3 bases, and 16 bases lay between the germline ends. The CDR3 loop is CASSPSDIGFYEQYF. The CDR3 DNA sequence: TGTGCCAGCAGCCCCTCGGACATAGGATTCTACGAGCAGTACTTC.

The rearrangement links TRBV5-1 to TRBJ1-2; the D is unclear. Germline V gene data show CDR1 as SGHRS and CDR2 as YFSETQ. V dropped 0 bases and J dropped 7 bases, with 10 bases sitting between them. This CDR3 is built from 13 residues. The CDR3 loop reads CASSLERKTGYTF. The CDR3, as DNA: TGCGCCAGCAGCTTGGAGAGGAAAACTGGCTACACCTTC.

There are many counts of this clonotype. The rearrangement uses TRBV5-1 and TRBJ2-5; 8 bases are shared with TRBD1. The CDR3 runs 14 residues. Germline V CDR1 and CDR2: SGHRS, YFSETQ. V shed 4 bases, J shed 0 bases, and the junction held 2 bases outside the gene matches. The CDR3 nucleotides read TGCGCCAGCAGCCGGACAGGGAACCAAGAGACCCAGTACTTC. As protein: CASSRTGNQETQYF.

The rearrangement uses TRBV14 and TRBJ2-3; TRBD2 might be the D (6 bases). Trimming cost V 7 bases and J 5 bases, with 16 bases left between them. Germline CDR1 and CDR2: SGHDN and FVKESK. The CDR3 is 14 residues long. The DNA of the CDR3 is TGTGCCAGCAACCCCGGAGGGCGGGGAGATACGCAGTATTTT. Protein product: CASNPGGRGDTQYF.

The V gene is TRBV5-8, the J gene TRBJ2-7; tentatively, D is TRBD1 or TRBD2 (5 bases each). Trimming left V 0 bases short and J 3 bases short, with 13 bases between. This CDR3 has 15 amino acids. CDR1 SGHTS and CDR2 YDEGEE come from the germline V gene. The DNA for the CDR3 is TGTGCCAGCAGCTTGGCACAGGAGGCCCGCTACGAGCAGTACTTC. Its translation: CASSLAQEARYEQYF.

This rearrangement joins TRBV10-2 to TRBJ2-5; 8 positions match TRBD2. The CDR3 spans 16 residues. Trimming at V came to 3 bases and at J to 4 bases, leaving 10 bases not matched to a gene. CDR1 and CDR2 (germline): WSHSY, SAAADI. The CDR3 DNA sequence: TGCGCCAGCAGTGATTACGCGGGAGGCTTCTTAGAGACCCAGTACTTC. Translation gives CASSDYAGGFLETQYF.

The chain has TRBV20-1 and TRBJ2-1; 12 bases are a match to TRBD2. Germline V gene data show CDR1 as DFQATT and CDR2 as SNEGSKA (reference sequence). This CDR3 comprises 16 residues. Unmatched junction bases numbered 10, after V lost 5 bases and J lost 5 bases. In DNA form, the CDR3 reads TGCAGTGCTCCAAAGAGACTAGCGGGAGTGAACAATGAGCAGTTCTTC. It translates to CSAPKRLAGVNNEQFF.

This chain connects TRBV20-1 to TRBJ2-3, with 8 bases fitting TRBD1. This CDR3 has 15 residues. Germline V gene data show CDR1 as DFQATT and CDR2 as SNEGSKA (reference sequence). V dropped 5 bases and J dropped 1; count of bases not matched to a gene: 8. CDR3 loop: CSAPAGGAGTDTQYF. In nucleotides, the CDR3 is TGCAGTGCTCCAGCAGGGGGCGCCGGCACAGATACGCAGTATTTT.

This clonotype has a count of ten or more. The V and J genes are TRBV5-1 and TRBJ1-5; unclear D gene. Trimming shortened V by 0 bases and J by 6 bases, and 13 bases separated the two germline ends. The CDR3 length is 15 residues. The germline V gene encodes CDR1 SGHRS and CDR2 YFSETQ. CDR3 nucleotides: TGCGCCAGCAGCTTGGGGATCACGGACGGTCAGCCCCAGCATTTT. The encoded protein is CASSLGITDGQPQHF.

Only a few counts were recorded for this clonotype. The V call is TRBV10-3, the J call TRBJ2-1, with D perhaps matching TRBD1 or TRBD2 (5 bases each). CDR3 length: 15 amino acids. Germline V lookup: CDR1 ENHRY, CDR2 SYGVKD. Deletions cut 3 bases from V and 2 bases from J, with 11 bases between. DNA for the CDR3: TGTGCCATCAGTGACGGGGACCCGACCTACAATGAGCAGTTCTTC. Translating it yields CAISDGDPTYNEQFF.

This clonotype appeared a few times. This chain uses TRBV7-9 with TRBJ2-7; D not certain. V dropped 4 bases and J dropped 2 bases, with 18 bases sitting between them. The CDR3 sequence is 16 residues long. Germline lookup yields CDR1 SEHNR and CDR2 FQNEAQ (reference sequence). The CDR3 DNA is TGTGCCAGCAGCTCGGCTGGTTCCCGGTTCACCTACGAGCAGTACTTC. This encodes CASSSAGSRFTYEQYF.

The V call is TRBV10-2, the J call TRBJ1-1, with 7 positions matching TRBD1. Germline V CDR1 and CDR2: WSHSY, SAAADI. The CDR3 has 15 amino acids. J lost 1 base, V lost 6 bases, and 8 bases had no gene match. CDR3 loop: CASRRSGTENTEAFF. CDR3 bases: TGCGCCAGCAGGAGATCCGGGACAGAGAACACTGAAGCTTTCTTT.

The genes are TRBV20-1 and TRBJ2-3, with 10 bases aligning to TRBD2. Trimming at V came to 5 bases and at J to 1 base, leaving 9 bases not matched to a gene. The CDR3 consists of 16 residues. Germline values: CDR1 DFQATT, CDR2 SNEGSKA (reference sequence). CDR3 DNA: TGCAGTGCTCGCAAGGATACTAGCGGGGGCACAGATACGCAGTATTTT. As protein: CSARKDTSGGTDTQYF.

CDR3 nucleotides: TGTGCCAGCAGTTTAGGGCTGGCGGTGTCCTATGGCTACACCTTC. Translation: CASSLGLAVSYGYTF. V is TRBV12-3 or TRBV12-4 and J is TRBJ1-2; D is unclear. CDR3 length: 15 amino acids. Trimming took off 1 base at V and 4 bases at J, with 13 bases between the two ends.